This T cell receptor beta chain came from a study of T cell repertoires in cytomegalovirus infection. Background on the study: A matching HLA type, together with CMV infection, was signaled by public TCR beta signatures.

TCRdb re-called the reads with MiXCR, one entry per CDR3 protein. This sample has about 360,000 distinct CDR3 sequences, with 34% found just once. Germline V gene sequence: CDR1 SGHTA, CDR2 FQGNSA. The CDR3 runs 14 residues. Trimming removed 1 base from V and 6 bases from J, with 11 bases in between. A few counts support this clonotype. Its specificity is not known. The gene calls are TRBV7-2 and TRBJ2-3, with unresolved D. The receptor was isolated from a human donor in good health (CMV status not recorded). Some clones in this sample may be carry-over from other donors' samples. The sample consisted of cultured PBMCs, taken from culture after CMV antigen stimulation. The CDR3 DNA reads as TGTGCCAGCAGCTTAGGTGCACTTTTGGATACGCAGTATTTT. Amino acids: CASSLGALLDTQYF.